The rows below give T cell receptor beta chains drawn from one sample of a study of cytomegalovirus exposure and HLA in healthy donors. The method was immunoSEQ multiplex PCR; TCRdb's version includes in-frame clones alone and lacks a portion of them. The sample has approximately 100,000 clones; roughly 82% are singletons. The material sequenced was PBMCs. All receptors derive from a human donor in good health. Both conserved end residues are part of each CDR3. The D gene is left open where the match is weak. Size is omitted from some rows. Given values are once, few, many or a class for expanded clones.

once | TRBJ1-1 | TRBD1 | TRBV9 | CASSFGTGGTEAFF | TGTGCCAGCAGCTTCGGGACAGGGGGCACTGAAGCTTTCTTT
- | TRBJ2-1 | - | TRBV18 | CASSKTGFNNEQFF | TGTGCCAGCTCTAAAACAGGATTCAACAATGAGCAGTTCTTC
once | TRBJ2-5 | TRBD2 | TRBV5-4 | CASSFGPSGGMAETQYF | TGTGCCAGCAGCTTTGGTCCTAGCGGGGGGATGGCAGAGACCCAGTACTTC
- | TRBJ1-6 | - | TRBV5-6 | CASSLLPENSPLHF | TGTGCCAGCAGCTTGCTGCCTGAGAATTCACCCCTCCACTTT
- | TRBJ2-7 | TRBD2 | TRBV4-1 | CASGPGLAGRAYEQYF | TGCGCCAGCGGCCCGGGACTAGCGGGCCGAGCCTACGAGCAGTACTTC
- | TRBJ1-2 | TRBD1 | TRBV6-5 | CASSPLGTGKGYTF | TGTGCCAGCAGTCCTCTTGGGACAGGGAAGGGCTACACCTTC
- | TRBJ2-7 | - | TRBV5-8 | CASSLGLEGDEQYF | TGTGCCAGCAGCTTGGGGCTTGAGGGGGACGAGCAGTACTTC
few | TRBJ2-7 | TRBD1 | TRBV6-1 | CASSERGGQGSRSEQYF | TGTGCCAGCAGTGAAAGGGGCGGACAGGGCTCTCGGAGCGAGCAGTACTTC
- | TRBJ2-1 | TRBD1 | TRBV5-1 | CASSQPTGLSSSYNEQFF | TGCGCCAGCAGCCAACCGACAGGGCTGAGCTCTTCCTACAATGAGCAGTTCTTC
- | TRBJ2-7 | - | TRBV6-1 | CASTPVPYSGEQYF | TGTGCCAGCACCCCAGTTCCGTATTCAGGCGAGCAGTACTTC
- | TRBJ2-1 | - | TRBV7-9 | CASSKPRQIRNEQFF | TGTGCCAGCAGCAAACCCCGACAGATCCGCAATGAGCAGTTCTTC
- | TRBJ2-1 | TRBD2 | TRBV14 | CASSQAAGGPGEQFF | TGTGCCAGCAGCCAAGCTGCGGGAGGGCCGGGGGAGCAGTTCTTC
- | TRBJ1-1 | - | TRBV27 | CASSFHGGHTEAFF | TGTGCCAGCAGTTTCCACGGGGGGCACACTGAAGCTTTCTTT